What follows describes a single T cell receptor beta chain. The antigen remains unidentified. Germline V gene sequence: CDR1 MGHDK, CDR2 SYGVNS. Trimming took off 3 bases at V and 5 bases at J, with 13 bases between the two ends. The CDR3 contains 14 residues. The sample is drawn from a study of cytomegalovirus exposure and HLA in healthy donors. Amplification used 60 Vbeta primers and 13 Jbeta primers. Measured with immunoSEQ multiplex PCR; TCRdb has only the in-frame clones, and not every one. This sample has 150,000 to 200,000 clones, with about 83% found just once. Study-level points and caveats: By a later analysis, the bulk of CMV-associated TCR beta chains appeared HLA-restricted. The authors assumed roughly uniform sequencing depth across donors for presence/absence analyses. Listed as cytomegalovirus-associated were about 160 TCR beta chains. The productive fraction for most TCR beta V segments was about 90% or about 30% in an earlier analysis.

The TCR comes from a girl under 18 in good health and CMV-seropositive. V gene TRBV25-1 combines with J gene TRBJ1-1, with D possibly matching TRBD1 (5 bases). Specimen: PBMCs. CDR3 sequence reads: CASSDRVGGTEAFF. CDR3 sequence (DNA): TGTGCCAGCAGTGACCGGGTCGGGGGGACTGAAGCTTTCTTT.